These 31 T cell receptor beta chains were sequenced from one sample in a study of a mutant IDH1 vaccine in newly diagnosed glioma. Time point meaning: baseline, week 1 (first vaccination visit). Described treatment: pre-vaccination baseline after standard-of-care therapy. The data were produced by immunoSEQ multiplex PCR, yet TCRdb's version contains in-frame clones alone and is incomplete. The sample consists of around 92,000 clones, around nine tenths of them appearing once. The source material was PBMCs, sampled from a glioma patient treated with radiotherapy, temozolomide or both. The receptors here all came from a woman between 50 and 59 years old with glioma.

This chain's CDR3 is CSVDDRGDEQYF. The CDR3, as DNA: TGCAGCGTTGATGACAGGGGCGACGAGCAGTACTTC. The chain joins TRBV29-1 to TRBJ2-7, with 8 bases identical to TRBD1. J gave up 5 bases and V 3 bases, and 3 bases lay outside the gene matches. There are 12 residues in the CDR3. From germline, CDR1 is SQVTM and CDR2 ANQGSEA.

This sequence joins TRBV18 and TRBJ2-3; either TRBD1 or TRBD2 may supply D (5 bases each). Germline CDR1 is KGHSH and CDR2 is LQKENI. The CDR3 has 15 amino acids. Trimming took off 6 bases at V and 0 bases at J, with 13 bases between the two ends. DNA for the CDR3: TGTGCCAGCTCCCGGGACCAGATTAGCACAGATACGCAGTATTTT. It codes for CASSRDQISTDTQYF.

The CDR3 protein is CASSRDGSTSVYEQYF. The CDR3 nucleotides read TGTGCCAGCAGTCGGGACGGGTCGACTAGCGTGTACGAGCAGTACTTC. The chain uses TRBV2 and TRBJ2-5; 8 bases agree with TRBD2. The tail of the sequence fits TRBJ2-7 better, so the J call may be wrong. The CDR3 runs to 16 residues. Germline lookup yields CDR1 SNHLY and CDR2 FYNNEI.

The V gene is TRBV29-1, the J gene TRBJ2-5, with 10 bases lining up with TRBD1. The CDR3 is 13 residues long. The V gene's germline CDR1 is SQVTM and CDR2 ANQGSEA. V was clipped by 3 bases and J by 6 bases; unmatched bases: 4. This CDR3 reads CSVEGQGMKTQYF. In nucleotides, the CDR3 is TGCAGCGTTGAGGGACAGGGGATGAAGACCCAGTACTTC.

The chain is built from TRBV7-9 and TRBJ2-1, with TRBD2 matching 7 bases. The V segment lost 4 bases and the J segment 8 bases; nucleotides outside the gene matches: 11. CDR3 size: 15 residues. Germline V gives CDR1 SEHNR, CDR2 FQNEAQ (reference sequence). CDR3 sequence: CASSSYGREFDEQFF. The CDR3 DNA reads as TGTGCCAGCAGCTCTTACGGGCGGGAGTTCGATGAGCAGTTCTTC.

The gene calls are TRBV4-2 and TRBJ1-4; 8 bases fit TRBD1. The CDR3 totals 16 residues. Germline assignment: CDR1 LGHNA and CDR2 YNFKEQ. Trimming cost V 1 base and J 6 bases; bases outside gene matches: 7. For the CDR3, the DNA is TGTGCCAGCAGCCAAGGGGGAGGGACAGGATATGAAAAACTGTTTTTT. It is translated as CASSQGGGTGYEKLFF.

The rearrangement uses TRBV9 and TRBJ2-3; D call uncertain. V was cut by 0 bases and J by 6 bases, with 5 bases left in between. This CDR3 has 12 residues. Germline CDR1 is SGDLS and CDR2 is YYNGEE. CDR3 protein: CASSVASDTQYF. In nucleotides, the CDR3 is TGTGCCAGCAGCGTAGCTTCGGATACGCAGTATTTT.

The rearrangement joins TRBV10-2 to TRBJ2-3; TRBD2 agrees at 8 bases. The germline V gene has CDR1 WSHSY and CDR2 SAAADI. The CDR3 runs to 16 residues. After removal of 3 bases from V and 2 bases from J, the junction contained 7 bases not matched to a gene. In DNA form, the CDR3 reads TGCGCCAGCAGTGACTCGCCTAGCGGGCACACAGATACGCAGTATTTT. It translates to CASSDSPSGHTDTQYF.

The chain recombines TRBV28 with TRBJ1-1; tentative D call: TRBD1 (5 bases). The germline CDR1 and CDR2 sequences are MDHEN and SYDVKM. Trimming stripped 10 bases from V and 1 base from J, with 16 bases between. The CDR3 loop spans 14 amino acids. CDR3 DNA sequence: TGTGCCATTCAGCGGGGCCCGTGGAACACTGAAGCTTTCTTT. Translating gives CAIQRGPWNTEAFF.

V usage is TRBV19 and J usage is TRBJ2-7, with 7 bases that match TRBD2. This CDR3 has 15 amino acids. Germline-derived CDR1 and CDR2 are LNHDA and SQIVND (reference sequence). The V segment lost 5 bases and the J segment 0 bases; nucleotides outside the gene matches: 7. CDR3: CASSPTSLGSYEQYF. The CDR3 coding sequence is TGTGCCAGTAGTCCGACTAGCCTTGGCTCCTACGAGCAGTACTTC.

Only one count was recorded for this clone. The chain has TRBV6-1 and TRBJ2-5, with 12 bases aligning to TRBD2. Trimming cost V 1 base and J 0 bases; bases outside gene matches: 9. The germline V gene has CDR1 MNHNS and CDR2 SASEGT. The CDR3 is 19 amino acids. CDR3 region: CASSEGVRLAGGYQETQYF. CDR3 nucleotides: TGTGCCAGCAGTGAAGGAGTAAGGCTAGCGGGAGGGTACCAAGAGACCCAGTACTTC.

The chain couples TRBV2 to TRBJ2-3; D ambiguous. CDR3 length: 14 residues. The germline V and J ends were trimmed by 5 bases and 0 bases, with 9 bases remaining between them. The germline gives CDR1 SNHLY, CDR2 FYNNEI. CDR3 sequence reads: CASSPDTSTDTQYF. CDR3 DNA: TGTGCCAGCAGTCCAGACACCAGCACAGATACGCAGTATTTT.

The rearrangement uses TRBV19 and TRBJ2-7; perhaps TRBD1 as D (5 bases). Germline V gene data show CDR1 as LNHDA and CDR2 as SQIVND (reference sequence). This CDR3 has 13 amino acids. With 5 bases removed from V and 0 bases from J, the gap between germline ends came to 8 bases. The CDR3 here is CASSADSSYEQYF. The CDR3 coding sequence is TGTGCCAGTAGTGCCGACAGCTCCTACGAGCAGTACTTC.

This clone was counted once. The chain couples TRBV12-5 to TRBJ2-1; weak D call: TRBD1 (5 bases). The ends were cut back, 6 bases at V and 6 bases at J, with 15 bases in the middle. This CDR3 is built from 14 residues. Germline lookup yields CDR1 LGHNT and CDR2 FRNRAP. The CDR3: CASGHRLMGNEQFF. CDR3 coding DNA: TGTGCTAGTGGCCACAGGTTGATGGGCAATGAGCAGTTCTTC.

This clone is a singleton in its sample. V is TRBV28 and J is TRBJ2-1, with D tentatively TRBD1 (6 bases). Trimming removed 6 bases from V and 3 bases from J, with 12 bases in between. Germline CDR1 reads MDHEN; CDR2 reads SYDVKM. The CDR3 has 14 residues. The CDR3 protein is CASSSNRVYNEQFF. CDR3 DNA sequence: TGTGCCAGCAGCTCCAACAGGGTCTACAATGAGCAGTTCTTC.

The chain carries TRBV4-2 and TRBJ2-7, with a tentative D call TRBD1 (6 bases). Germline V gene lookup returns CDR1 LGHNA and CDR2 YNFKEQ. With 4 bases removed from V and 0 bases from J, the gap between germline ends came to 10 bases. The CDR3 covers 14 residues. The CDR3 coding sequence is TGTGCCAGCAGCCCTGGACAGAGCTCCTACGAGCAGTACTTC. This codes for CASSPGQSSYEQYF.

The chain has TRBV6-6 and TRBJ2-7; D unresolved. Germline CDR1 MNHNY, CDR2 SVGAGI (reference sequence). The CDR3 has 14 residues. Trimming stripped 5 bases from V and 1 base from J, with 12 bases between. The CDR3 coding sequence is TGTGCCAGCAGTCTCCGGACGGGTTCCTACGAGCAGTACTTC. Translating gives CASSLRTGSYEQYF.

The chain links TRBV7-2 to TRBJ2-7; 11 positions match TRBD2. Germline V CDR1 and CDR2: SGHTA, FQGNSA. With V trimmed by 5 bases and J by 0 bases, 9 bases remained unmatched. CDR3 length equals 17 residues. The CDR3 sequence: CASSTGLAGLYSYEQYF. The CDR3 DNA sequence: TGTGCCAGCAGCACAGGACTAGCGGGTCTATACTCCTACGAGCAGTACTTC.

The chain uses TRBV15 and TRBJ2-3; D remains unclear. This CDR3 has 15 residues. The germline V gene encodes CDR1 LNHNV and CDR2 YYDKDF (reference sequence). V lost 0 bases to trimming and J lost 1 base, with 8 bases between them. The CDR3 reads CATSRDGVRTDTQYF. The DNA of the CDR3 is TGTGCCACCAGCAGAGATGGGGTACGCACAGATACGCAGTATTTT.

The gene calls are TRBV27 and TRBJ1-5; D uncertain. The CDR3 loop spans 13 amino acids. Germline lookup yields CDR1 MNHEY and CDR2 SMNVEV (reference sequence). Trimming shortened V by 0 bases and J by 8 bases, and 8 bases separated the two germline ends. DNA of the CDR3: TGTGCCAGCAGTTTATCGTCCTATGAGCCCCAGCATTTT. It specifies CASSLSSYEPQHF.

The rearrangement uses TRBV6-5 and TRBJ2-7, with unresolved D. The CDR3 consists of 14 residues. Trimming removed 0 bases at V and 1 base at J, with 7 bases between. Germline V gives CDR1 MNHEY, CDR2 SVGAGI. CDR3 in amino acids: CASSYSSPSYEQYF. The CDR3 bases are TGTGCCAGCAGTTACTCGTCCCCGTCCTACGAGCAGTACTTC.

This clone was seen just once. This sequence joins TRBV29-1 and TRBJ1-2; D gene unclear. The CDR3 is 8 residues long. In germline, CDR1 is SQVTM, CDR2 ANQGSEA. V shed 3 bases and J shed 10 bases, with 3 bases lying between them. CDR3 DNA: TGCAGCGTTGACTCCTACACCTTC. Translation gives CSVDSYTF.

This clone was counted only a few times. The gene calls are TRBV7-2 and TRBJ2-7; a possible D gene is TRBD2 (5 bases). CDR3 length equals 14 residues. V dropped 1 base and J dropped 2 bases, with 9 bases sitting between them. Germline lookup yields CDR1 SGHTA and CDR2 FQGNSA. The CDR3 coding sequence is TGTGCCAGCAGCTTAGACGGAGGTACCTACGAGCAGTACTTC. It translates to CASSLDGGTYEQYF.

The CDR3 protein is CASSAQGAEQPQHF. DNA of the CDR3: TGTGCCAGCAGCGCACAGGGGGCGGAACAGCCCCAGCATTTT. V and J are TRBV9 and TRBJ1-5, with 9 bases aligning to TRBD1. The CDR3 length is 14 residues. CDR1 is SGDLS and CDR2 is YYNGEE in the germline V gene. The ends lost 3 bases at V and 7 bases at J; junction bases unmatched: 5.

V and J are TRBV27 and TRBJ2-7; D is unclear. The germline gives CDR1 MNHEY, CDR2 SMNVEV (reference sequence). This CDR3 is 12 amino acids long. V was clipped by 5 bases and J by 5 bases, with 10 bases between them. Here the CDR3 reads CASSANLNEQYF. CDR3 coding DNA: TGTGCCAGCAGTGCGAACCTGAACGAGCAGTACTTC.

This clone was seen a single time. CDR3 coding DNA: TGTGCCAGCAGCACTAGTCCGGGACTAGCGGGAGGGTACCTTGTCGAGCAGTACTTC. It is translated as CASSTSPGLAGGYLVEQYF. V is TRBV5-5 and J is TRBJ2-7; the match to TRBD2 covers 16 bases. The V gene end was trimmed by 4 bases and the J gene end by 6 bases; junction bases not matched to a gene: 16. CDR1 SGHKS and CDR2 YYEKEE come from the germline V gene (reference sequence). The CDR3 length is 19 residues.

The CDR3 DNA follows: TGTGCCAGCACCATACTTAGCGGGGAGCTGTTTTTT. This codes for CASTILSGELFF. The chain carries TRBV6-6 and TRBJ2-2, with D hard to call. Deletions cut 7 bases from V and 7 bases from J, with 10 bases between. This CDR3 region has 12 residues. Germline lookup yields CDR1 MNHNY and CDR2 SVGAGI (reference sequence).

The chain employs TRBV28 and TRBJ2-7; D might be TRBD2 (6 bases). Trimming stripped 2 bases from V and 3 bases from J, with 11 bases between. The CDR3 is made up of 14 amino acids. From germline, CDR1 is MDHEN and CDR2 SYDVKM. In nucleotides, the CDR3 is TGTGCCAGCAGTTTAGTACAGGACTACTACGAGCAGTACTTC. It is translated as CASSLVQDYYEQYF.

This chain uses TRBV7-9 with TRBJ1-4; weak D call: TRBD1 (5 bases). CDR3 length: 14 amino acids. V shed 3 bases and J shed 8 bases, with 13 bases lying between them. Germline CDR1 and CDR2: SEHNR and FQNEAQ (reference sequence). Written as DNA, the CDR3 is TGTGCCAGCAGCTTGGGGCAGGGTGGCGAAAAACTGTTTTTT. Residues: CASSLGQGGEKLFF.

The chain couples TRBV19 to TRBJ1-3, with D unresolved. The ends were cut back, 3 bases at V and 1 base at J, with 10 bases in the middle. Germline CDR1 and CDR2: LNHDA and SQIVND (reference sequence). The CDR3 is 15 residues long. The DNA of the CDR3 is TGTGCCAGTAGTATGGCAGGCGGTTCTGGAAACACCATATATTTT. It translates to CASSMAGGSGNTIYF.

V is TRBV19 and J is TRBJ1-2; TRBD1 agrees at 7 bases. V lost 4 bases and J lost 5; bases outside the gene matches: 10. Germline loops: CDR1 LNHDA, CDR2 SQIVND (reference sequence). The CDR3 sequence is 15 residues long. CDR3 amino acids: CASSTTGRFSYGYTF. Here the CDR3 DNA reads TGTGCCAGTAGTACGACAGGGAGGTTCTCGTATGGCTACACCTTC.